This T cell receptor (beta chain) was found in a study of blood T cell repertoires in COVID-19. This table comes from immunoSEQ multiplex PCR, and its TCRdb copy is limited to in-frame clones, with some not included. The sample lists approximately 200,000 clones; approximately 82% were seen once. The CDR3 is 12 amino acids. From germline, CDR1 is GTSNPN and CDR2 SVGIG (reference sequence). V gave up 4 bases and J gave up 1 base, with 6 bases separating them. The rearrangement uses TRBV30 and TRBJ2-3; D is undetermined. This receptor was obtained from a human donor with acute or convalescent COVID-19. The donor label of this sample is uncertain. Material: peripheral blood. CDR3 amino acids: CAWTPGTDTQYF. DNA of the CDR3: TGTGCCTGGACCCCGGGCACAGATACGCAGTATTTT.